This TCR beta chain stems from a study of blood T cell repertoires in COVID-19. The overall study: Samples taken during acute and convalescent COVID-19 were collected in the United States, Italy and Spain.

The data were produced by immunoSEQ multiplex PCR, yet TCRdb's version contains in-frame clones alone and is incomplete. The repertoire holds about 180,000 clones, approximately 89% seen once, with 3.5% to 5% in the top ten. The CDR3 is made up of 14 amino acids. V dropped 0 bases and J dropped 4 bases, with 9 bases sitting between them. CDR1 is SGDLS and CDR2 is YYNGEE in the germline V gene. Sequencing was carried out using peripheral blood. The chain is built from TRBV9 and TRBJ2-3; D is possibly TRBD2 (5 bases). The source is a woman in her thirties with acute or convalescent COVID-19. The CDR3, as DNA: TGTGCCAGCAGCGTAGCTAGCCCCGCAGATACGCAGTATTTT. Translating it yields CASSVASPADTQYF.